The clone carrying this T cell receptor beta chain was counted a few times. V dropped 0 bases and J dropped 1; count of bases not matched to a gene: 2. Germline lookup yields CDR1 SGHVS and CDR2 FNYEAQ. CDR3 length equals 16 residues. This entry comes from a study of T cells after yellow fever vaccination. TCRdb re-called the 5' RACE reads through MiXCR, storing one row per CDR3 protein. The sample holds about 320,000 distinct CDR3 sequences, approximately 12% seen once. The material was CD4+ T cells sorted from PBMCs, obtained 15 days after the yellow fever booster vaccination. This chain joins TRBV7-6 and TRBJ2-2; 7 bases are a match to TRBD2. The TCR comes from a man younger than 30 who received the YFV17D yellow fever vaccine. CDR3 in amino acids: CASSLAGGGNTGELFF. Written as DNA, the CDR3 is TGTGCCAGCAGCTTAGCGGGCGGGGGGAACACCGGGGAGCTGTTTTTT.